These 30 T cell receptor beta chains came from one sample sequenced in a study of CD8 T cells in Susac syndrome. RNA totalling about 0.45 to 1 ug underwent reverse transcription with random hexamers. TCRdb passed the immunoSEQ multiplex PCR reads through MiXCR, listing each CDR3 protein once. The table has 50,000 to 65,000 distinct CDR3 sequences, around 94% seen once. Sequencing input: CD8+ T cells from PBMCs. Every receptor here comes from a human donor in good health.

The chain joins TRBV30 to TRBJ1-2; a weak D match, TRBD1 (5 bases). This CDR3 comprises 16 residues. Trimming took 2 bases from V and 0 from J, leaving 16 bases between them. Germline V gene data show CDR1 as GTSNPN and CDR2 as SVGIG (reference sequence). The CDR3 bases are TGTGCCTGGAGTTGGGACGCCCTCGAAGCTAACTATGGCTACACCTTC. It is translated as CAWSWDALEANYGYTF.

CDR3 bases: TGTGCCAGCAGTCTGAGACAGGGTGTAAACGAGCAGTACTTC. As protein: CASSLRQGVNEQYF. J is TRBJ2-7 and V is TRBV27, with TRBD1 matching over 7 bases. The CDR3 contains 14 residues. V dropped 5 bases and J dropped 5; count of bases not matched to a gene: 9. Looked up from germline, CDR1 is MNHEY and CDR2 is SMNVEV (reference sequence).

V usage is TRBV7-3 and J usage is TRBJ2-7; D not certain. This CDR3 contains 12 residues. Germline loops: CDR1 SGHTA, CDR2 FQGTGA. With 0 bases removed from V and 7 bases from J, the gap between germline ends came to 7 bases. In DNA form, the CDR3 reads TGTGCCAGCAGCTTAACAGGTGGAGAGCAGTACTTC. Protein product: CASSLTGGEQYF.

This clonotype was detected only once. The genes are TRBV19 and TRBJ1-1; no definite D call. This CDR3 has 12 residues. Germline values: CDR1 LNHDA, CDR2 SQIVND (reference sequence). With 4 bases removed from V and 1 base from J, the gap between germline ends came to 4 bases. For the CDR3, the DNA is TGTGCCAGTAGTAGGGCGAACACTGAAGCTTTCTTT. The encoded protein is CASSRANTEAFF.

The chain has TRBV2 and TRBJ2-2; D gene ambiguous. With 2 bases removed from V and 5 bases from J, the gap between germline ends came to 6 bases. The CDR3 loop spans 13 amino acids. The germline gives CDR1 SNHLY, CDR2 FYNNEI. In DNA form, the CDR3 reads TGTGCCAGCAGTGAACTGTTTACCGGGGAGCTGTTTTTT. It yields the protein CASSELFTGELFF.

The chain is built from TRBV4-3 and TRBJ1-2; D not resolved. This CDR3 is built from 15 residues. The V gene's germline CDR1 is LGHNA and CDR2 YSLEER. V was trimmed by 0 bases and J by 1 base, leaving 9 bases between them. CDR3 in DNA: TGCGCCAGCAGCCAAGATACACCTATTAACTATGGCTACACCTTC. As protein: CASSQDTPINYGYTF.

The rearrangement joins TRBV6-1 to TRBJ2-2; D is undetermined. CDR3 length: 12 residues. With 1 base removed from V and 11 bases from J, the gap between germline ends came to 8 bases. Looked up from germline, CDR1 is MNHNS and CDR2 is SASEGT. The CDR3 sequence is CASSEDNVELFF. CDR3 coding DNA: TGTGCCAGCAGTGAAGATAACGTTGAGCTGTTTTTT.

The sample holds one count of this clonotype. CDR3 amino acids: CASSLRGQGDEQFF. CDR3 sequence (DNA): TGTGCCAGCAGCTTGAGAGGGCAGGGGGATGAGCAGTTCTTC. J is TRBJ2-1 and V is TRBV7-9, with TRBD1 matching 7 bases. In germline, CDR1 is SEHNR, CDR2 FQNEAQ (reference sequence). The CDR3 runs to 14 residues. Trimming took 3 bases from V and 8 from J; bases not matched to a gene: 7.

The chain recombines TRBV4-2 with TRBJ1-1, with 10 bases lining up with TRBD1. After removal of 5 bases from V and 4 bases from J, the junction contained 4 bases not matched to a gene. This CDR3 spans 14 amino acids. Germline V lookup: CDR1 LGHNA, CDR2 YNFKEQ. CDR3 sequence (DNA): TGTGCCAGCAGCGCGAGGACAGGGGGCACTGAAGCTTTCTTT. This codes for CASSARTGGTEAFF.

The rearrangement uses TRBV12-3 or TRBV12-4 and TRBJ2-7; the D is unclear. This CDR3 is 12 amino acids long. Trimming pared 4 bases from V and 1 base from J, leaving 5 bases between. The CDR3, as DNA: TGTGCCAGCAGTTCGCGGTCCTACGAGCAGTACTTC. Residues: CASSSRSYEQYF.

The chain combines TRBV7-9 with TRBJ2-1, with D tentatively TRBD1 or TRBD2 (6 bases each). Looked up from germline, CDR1 is SEHNR and CDR2 is FQNEAQ (reference sequence). V dropped 5 bases and J dropped 7 bases, with 21 bases sitting between them. The CDR3 length is 16 residues. CDR3 in amino acids: CASSPGRGQGTNEQFF. The CDR3 nucleotides are TGTGCCAGCAGCCCTGGTCGGGGGCAGGGGACGAATGAGCAGTTCTTC.

The chain carries TRBV20-1 and TRBJ1-2, with 7 positions matching TRBD1. CDR3 size: 16 residues. Germline-derived CDR1 and CDR2 are DFQATT and SNEGSKA (reference sequence). The V gene end was trimmed by 0 bases and the J gene end by 6 bases; junction bases not matched to a gene: 13. The DNA of the CDR3 is TGCAGTGCTAGAGATTTACAGGGGAGGACCGCTGATGGCTACACCTTC. This gives the protein CSARDLQGRTADGYTF.

The V call is TRBV29-1, the J call TRBJ2-1, with 10 bases fitting TRBD1. The trim removed 1 base at V and 13 bases at J, leaving 16 bases unmatched. CDR3 length equals 16 residues. The V gene's germline CDR1 is SQVTM and CDR2 ANQGSEA. CDR3 protein: CSVEGGEKGQGVNQFF. CDR3 DNA sequence: TGCAGCGTTGAAGGGGGGGAAAAAGGACAGGGGGTCAATCAGTTCTTC.

V usage is TRBV27 and J usage is TRBJ2-1; possible D gene TRBD1, 6 bases. CDR1 is MNHEY, CDR2 SMNVEV, per germline (reference sequence). V was cut by 6 bases and J by 8 bases, with 23 bases left in between. The CDR3 sequence is 16 residues long. CDR3 sequence: CASSHFGTRRGDEQFF. DNA of the CDR3: TGTGCCAGCAGCCATTTTGGGACAAGAAGAGGGGATGAGCAGTTCTTC.

This clonotype came up a few times. This chain joins TRBV12-3 or TRBV12-4 and TRBJ2-2, with D tentatively TRBD2 (7 bases). The CDR3 spans 15 residues. V was shortened by 3 bases and J by 5 bases, with 13 bases between the two germline ends. The CDR3 here is CASSFRGEGTGELFF. CDR3 coding DNA: TGTGCCAGCAGTTTTAGGGGGGAGGGTACCGGGGAGCTGTTTTTT.

The CDR3 region has the DNA TGCAGCGTCGGGACTAGCGGGGGACCCAGGACCCAGTACTTC. Its protein product is CSVGTSGGPRTQYF. V gene TRBV29-1 combines with J gene TRBJ2-5, with 14 nucleotides matching TRBD2. V lost 6 bases and J lost 7; bases outside the gene matches: 7. Germline lookup yields CDR1 SQVTM and CDR2 ANQGSEA. The CDR3 covers 14 residues.

V is TRBV24-1 and J is TRBJ2-1; the match to TRBD1 covers 8 bases. Germline trimming cut 5 bases from V and 4 bases from J; bases unmatched to any gene: 9. From germline, CDR1 is KGHDR and CDR2 SFDVKD. The CDR3 spans 16 residues. Here the CDR3 DNA reads TGTGCCACCAGTGGATTGACAGGGGCCGGTTACAATGAGCAGTTCTTC. Protein sequence: CATSGLTGAGYNEQFF.

The V call is TRBV12-3 or TRBV12-4, the J call TRBJ2-1, with 9 bases aligning to TRBD1. The CDR3 length is 16 residues. V lost 5 bases and J lost 6; bases outside the gene matches: 11. CDR3: CASSTFEGQGPNEQFF. In DNA form, the CDR3 reads TGTGCCAGCAGTACCTTTGAGGGACAGGGACCCAATGAGCAGTTCTTC.

The chain is built from TRBV27 and TRBJ2-7, with D perhaps matching TRBD1 (6 bases). The CDR3 runs to 15 residues. Trimming took 6 bases from V and 5 from J, leaving 20 bases between them. Looked up from germline, CDR1 is MNHEY and CDR2 is SMNVEV (reference sequence). This chain's CDR3 is CASSLVRTEVHEQYF. The CDR3 DNA follows: TGTGCCAGCAGCCTCGTGAGGACAGAGGTCCACGAGCAGTACTTC.

The J gene is TRBJ1-1, the V gene TRBV10-3; no reliable D call. Trimming took off 1 base at V and 1 base at J, with 10 bases between the two ends. Germline CDR1 is ENHRY and CDR2 is SYGVKD. The CDR3 is made up of 15 amino acids. The CDR3 spells CAISEFPERNTEAFF. The CDR3 DNA reads as TGTGCCATCAGTGAGTTCCCAGAAAGGAACACTGAAGCTTTCTTT.

The rearrangement links TRBV7-2 to TRBJ2-7, with 10 bases matching TRBD1. The CDR3 is 16 amino acids. Trimming cost V 3 bases and J 0 bases; bases outside gene matches: 5. Germline values: CDR1 SGHTA, CDR2 FQGNSA. This chain's CDR3 is CASSLGQGFLSYEQYF. The CDR3 DNA is TGTGCCAGCAGCTTGGGACAGGGGTTCCTCTCCTACGAGCAGTACTTC.

The chain couples TRBV2 to TRBJ2-7, with D perhaps TRBD1 or TRBD2 (5 bases each). The ends were cut back, 2 bases at V and 3 bases at J, with 14 bases in the middle. The CDR3 covers 15 residues. Germline CDR1 reads SNHLY; CDR2 reads FYNNEI. The CDR3 DNA follows: TGTGCCAGCAGTGAAAACAAGGGGACCATCTACGAGCAGTACTTC. Translating gives CASSENKGTIYEQYF. The variable domain in full, with the rest retrieved from reference TRBV2 and TRBJ2-7, is EPEVTQTPSHQVTQMGQEVILRCVPISNHLYFYWYRQILGQKVEFLVSFYNNEISEKSEIFDDQFSVERPDGSNFTLKIRSTKLEDSAMYFCASSENKGTIYEQYFGPGTRLTVT.

CDR3 nucleotides: TGTGCCAGCAGGGACAGCGGCTACACCTTC. It specifies CASRDSGYTF. V is TRBV6-6 and J is TRBJ1-2; a weak D match, TRBD1 (6 bases). This CDR3 is built from 10 residues. Germline CDR1 is MNHNY and CDR2 is SVGAGI (reference sequence). V shed 6 bases and J shed 8 bases, with 7 bases lying between them.

The chain carries TRBV12-3 or TRBV12-4 and TRBJ2-3, with D possibly matching TRBD2 (5 bases). The CDR3 runs to 13 residues. The V end lost 8 bases, the J end lost 2 bases, and 11 bases lay between the germline ends. The CDR3 DNA reads TGTGCCAGCGACGACGGACTCACAGATACGCAGTATTTT. Translating gives CASDDGLTDTQYF.

The genes are TRBV7-9 and TRBJ1-2, with a tentative D call TRBD1 (6 bases). Trimming took off 6 bases at V and 0 bases at J, with 14 bases between the two ends. The CDR3 has 15 residues. Germline V lookup: CDR1 SEHNR, CDR2 FQNEAQ (reference sequence). CDR3 in DNA: TGTGCCAGCAGACCTAGACAGGACCCTAACTATGGCTACACCTTC. This codes for CASRPRQDPNYGYTF.

The V call is TRBV4-3, the J call TRBJ1-3; D is unresolved. Trimming pared 3 bases from V and 0 bases from J, leaving 21 bases between. Germline CDR1 LGHNA, CDR2 YSLEER. The CDR3 has 19 residues. DNA of the CDR3: TGCGCCAGCAGCCATTACTTTAGGGCCTCCCACGGCTCTGGAAACACCATATATTTT. This gives the protein CASSHYFRASHGSGNTIYF.

This chain joins TRBV20-1 and TRBJ2-3; 9 nucleotides line up with TRBD2. J was trimmed by 1 base and V by 0 bases; bases with no gene match: 8. The CDR3 extends over 17 amino acids. Germline CDR1 is DFQATT and CDR2 is SNEGSKA (reference sequence). Written as DNA, the CDR3 is TGCAGTGCTAGAGATATACGACTAGCGGCCCGCACAGATACGCAGTATTTT. This translates into CSARDIRLAARTDTQYF.

About this clonotype itself: The junction differs from germline at one of its ends, possibly a read error. This chain connects TRBV3-1 to TRBJ1-2; possible D gene TRBD1, 6 bases. Looked up from germline, CDR1 is LGHDT and CDR2 is YNNKEL (reference sequence). This CDR3 contains 12 residues. The DNA for the CDR3 is TGTGCCAGCAGCCATACTCGACAGGATCGGGCCTTC. Protein product: CASSHTRQDRAF.

The rearrangement joins TRBV28 to TRBJ1-4; a possible D gene is TRBD1 (6 bases). V shed 6 bases and J shed 2 bases, with 13 bases lying between them. The germline V gene has CDR1 MDHEN and CDR2 SYDVKM. There are 15 residues in the CDR3. The CDR3 nucleotides are TGTGCCAGCAGCGAGAACAGGGCTACTAATGAAAAACTGTTTTTT. It yields the protein CASSENRATNEKLFF.

V usage is TRBV30 and J usage is TRBJ1-5, with TRBD1 identical over 7 bases. CDR1 is GTSNPN, CDR2 SVGIG, per germline (reference sequence). The CDR3 is 14 residues long. The ends lost 0 bases at V and 9 bases at J; junction bases unmatched: 8. The CDR3 here is CAWSVARGGAPQHF. As DNA, the CDR3 is TGTGCCTGGAGTGTAGCCAGGGGGGGAGCGCCCCAGCATTTT.